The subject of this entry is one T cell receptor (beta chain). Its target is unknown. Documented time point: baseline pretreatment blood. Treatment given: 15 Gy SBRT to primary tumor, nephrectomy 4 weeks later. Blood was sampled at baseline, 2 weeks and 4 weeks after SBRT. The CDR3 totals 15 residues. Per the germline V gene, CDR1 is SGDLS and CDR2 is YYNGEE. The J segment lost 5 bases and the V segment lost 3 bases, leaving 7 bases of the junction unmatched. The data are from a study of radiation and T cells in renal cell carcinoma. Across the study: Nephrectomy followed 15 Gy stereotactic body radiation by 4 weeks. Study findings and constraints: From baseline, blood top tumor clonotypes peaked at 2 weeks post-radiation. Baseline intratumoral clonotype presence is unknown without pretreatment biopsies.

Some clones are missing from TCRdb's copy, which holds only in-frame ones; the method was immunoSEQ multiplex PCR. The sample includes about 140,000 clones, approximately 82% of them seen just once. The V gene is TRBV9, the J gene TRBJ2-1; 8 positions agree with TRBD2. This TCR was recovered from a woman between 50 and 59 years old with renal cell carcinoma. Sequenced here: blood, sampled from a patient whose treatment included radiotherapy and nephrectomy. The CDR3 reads CASSAFGTRDNEQFF. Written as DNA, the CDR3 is TGTGCCAGCAGCGCCTTCGGGACTAGAGACAATGAGCAGTTCTTC.